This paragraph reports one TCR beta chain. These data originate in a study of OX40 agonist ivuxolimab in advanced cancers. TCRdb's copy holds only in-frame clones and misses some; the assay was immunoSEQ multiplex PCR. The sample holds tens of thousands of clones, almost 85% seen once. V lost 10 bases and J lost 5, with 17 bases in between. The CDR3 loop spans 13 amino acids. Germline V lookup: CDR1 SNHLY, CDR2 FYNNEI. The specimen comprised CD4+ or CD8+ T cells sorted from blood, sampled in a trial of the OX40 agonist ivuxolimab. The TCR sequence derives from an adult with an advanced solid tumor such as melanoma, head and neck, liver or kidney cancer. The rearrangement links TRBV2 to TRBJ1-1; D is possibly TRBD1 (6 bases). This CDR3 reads CATLVGARTEAFF. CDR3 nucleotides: TGTGCCACCCTGGTGGGGGCGAGGACTGAAGCTTTCTTT.